This TCR beta chain was found in a study of T cells after yellow fever vaccination. Study-level results: Reappearing after the booster were most of the clones from primary vaccination (about 96% CD4, approximately 89% CD8). A secondary response was less intense yet reached its peak sooner, at day 5 versus 15.

For this clonotype: Its antigen is still unknown.

TCRdb recomputed calls from the 5' RACE reads with MiXCR, one row per CDR3 protein. The data contain 500,000 to 650,000 distinct CDR3 sequences, less than 15% of them singletons. Trimming took 5 bases from V and 0 from J, leaving 14 bases between them. Germline CDR1 and CDR2: ENHRY and SYGVKD. The CDR3 contains 16 residues. The TCR originated in a man aged 25-45 years who received the YFV17D yellow fever vaccine. This sample comprised PBMCs, obtained on the day of the yellow fever booster vaccination. The J gene is TRBJ2-1, the V gene TRBV10-3; D is unresolved. The CDR3 protein is CAISFDSTSSYNEQFF. The CDR3 nucleotides are TGTGCCATCAGTTTTGACTCGACGAGCTCCTACAATGAGCAGTTCTTC.